This TCR beta chain is drawn from a study of blood T cells in healthy people across ages. In the study overall: Per every two T cells, about one barcoded beta molecule was captured by template switching.

Germline V gene lookup returns CDR1 LGHDT and CDR2 YNNKEL (reference sequence). V was cut by 2 bases and J by 0 bases, with 8 bases left in between. This CDR3 region has 15 residues. Through a sample-barcoded 5' primer and a J-beta primer mix, a second PCR was run for about 6 to 11 cycles. TCRdb reprocessed the 5' RACE reads via MiXCR and lists one record per CDR3 protein. The sample has fewer than 900,000 distinct CDR3 sequences; 35% to 40% are singletons. The clonotype originates from a man between 18 and 29 years old in good health. Sequenced sample: blood. The V gene is TRBV3-1, the J gene TRBJ1-5; D unresolved. CDR3 coding DNA: TGTGCCAGCAGCCAATTCTCCAATAGCAATCAGCCCCAGCATTTT. Encoded protein: CASSQFSNSNQPQHF. Full variable domain (outside the CDR3, taken from reference TRBV3-1 and TRBJ1-5): DTAVSQTPKYLVTQMGNDKSIKCEQNLGHDTMYWYKQDSKKFLKIMFSYNNKELIINETVPNRFSPKSPDKAHLNLHINSLELGDSAVYFCASSQFSNSNQPQHFGDGTRLSIL.